This TCR beta chain was sequenced in a study of T cells in Graves' hyperthyroidism and ophthalmopathy. Amplification yielded TCR beta CDR3 regions, with RNA transcripts as the source. The HTBI primer set was used in a first-round RT-PCR of the TCR CDR3. One entry per CDR3 protein results from TCRdb running MiXCR on the multiplex PCR reads. Among nearly 750,000 distinct CDR3 sequences listed, roughly a third were seen once. This clonotype was observed a handful of times. A much bigger clone sits one base away, suggesting this may be a read error. V shed 9 bases, J shed 7 bases, and the junction held 16 bases outside the gene matches. The CDR3 extends over 16 amino acids. The germline gives CDR1 SNHLY, CDR2 FYNNEI.

Material for sequencing was blood. V gene TRBV2 combines with J gene TRBJ1-2; 11 bases align to TRBD1. This clonotype was sampled from a woman aged 40 to 55 with Graves' hyperthyroidism. CDR3 amino acids: CASQIGWVGTGGGYTF. The CDR3 nucleotides read TGTGCCAGTCAAATCGGTTGGGTAGGGACAGGGGGTGGCTACACCTTC.